The rows below give T cell receptor beta chains drawn from one sample of a study of blood T cell repertoires in COVID-19. Repertoires were generated with immunoSEQ multiplex PCR, while TCRdb's copy carries only in-frame clones and drops some. The table includes about 160,000 clones, around nine tenths detected once. Material for sequencing was peripheral blood. These receptors were obtained from an older woman with COVID-19, enrolled during active disease. Each CDR3 is given with its conserved first and last residue. The order of the fields is J gene, CDR3 length, clone size, D gene, V gene, CDR3 protein, CDR3 DNA. The D gene is left open where the match is weak. Rows give clone size only sometimes, using once, few, many, or a class for an expanded clone.

j_gene: TRBJ1-1; len: 14; abundance: -; d_gene: -; v_gene: TRBV15; CDR3aa: CATSRDTGFTEAFF; CDR3nt: TGTGCCACCAGCAGAGACACAGGGTTCACTGAAGCTTTCTTT
j_gene: TRBJ1-4; len: 14; abundance: -; d_gene: -; v_gene: TRBV5-1; CDR3aa: CASKQTGTNEKLFF; CDR3nt: TGCGCCAGCAAACAAACAGGGACTAATGAAAAACTGTTTTTT
j_gene: TRBJ2-1; len: 13; abundance: few; d_gene: -; v_gene: TRBV28; CDR3aa: CASSVGTYNEQFF; CDR3nt: TGTGCCAGCAGTGTCGGGACTTACAATGAGCAGTTCTTC
j_gene: TRBJ1-2; len: 12; abundance: -; d_gene: TRBD1; v_gene: TRBV29-1; CDR3aa: CSGMDRVAGYTF; CDR3nt: TGCAGCGGGATGGACAGGGTGGCTGGCTACACCTTC
j_gene: TRBJ2-2; len: 15; abundance: -; d_gene: TRBD2; v_gene: TRBV2; CDR3aa: CASSVLAGDTGELFF; CDR3nt: TGTGCCAGCAGTGTTTTAGCGGGAGACACCGGGGAGCTGTTTTTT
j_gene: TRBJ1-1; len: 15; abundance: -; d_gene: -; v_gene: TRBV13; CDR3aa: CASSPRQAWNTEAFF; CDR3nt: TGTGCCAGCAGCCCCCGACAGGCCTGGAACACTGAAGCTTTCTTT
j_gene: TRBJ1-3; len: 16; abundance: -; d_gene: -; v_gene: TRBV30; CDR3aa: CAWIGHEISFGNTIYF; CDR3nt: TGTGCCTGGATTGGACACGAAATTTCATTTGGAAACACCATATATTTT
j_gene: TRBJ1-4; len: 13; abundance: -; d_gene: -; v_gene: TRBV27; CDR3aa: CASSFGPNEKLFF; CDR3nt: TGTGCCAGCAGTTTTGGGCCGAATGAAAAACTGTTTTTT
j_gene: TRBJ2-7; len: 11; abundance: medium-sized; d_gene: -; v_gene: TRBV5-5; CDR3aa: CASTQGREQYF; CDR3nt: TGTGCCAGCACCCAGGGGAGAGAGCAGTACTTC
j_gene: TRBJ1-2; len: 12; abundance: -; d_gene: -; v_gene: TRBV11-2; CDR3aa: CASSFRDTRPTF; CDR3nt: TGTGCCAGCAGCTTTAGGGACACCCGTCCCACCTTC
j_gene: TRBJ2-2; len: 13; abundance: -; d_gene: -; v_gene: TRBV12-3/TRBV12-4; CDR3aa: CASSLWGAGELFF; CDR3nt: TGTGCCAGCAGTTTATGGGGAGCCGGGGAGCTGTTTTTT
j_gene: TRBJ1-2; len: 14; abundance: -; d_gene: TRBD1; v_gene: TRBV2; CDR3aa: CASRRTGGNYGYTF; CDR3nt: TGTGCCAGCAGGAGGACAGGGGGTAACTATGGCTACACCTTC
j_gene: TRBJ2-7; len: 12; abundance: -; d_gene: -; v_gene: TRBV5-8; CDR3aa: CASSPGGYEQYF; CDR3nt: TGTGCCAGCAGCCCCGGGGGATACGAGCAGTACTTC
j_gene: TRBJ1-3; len: 17; abundance: -; d_gene: TRBD1; v_gene: TRBV9; CDR3aa: CASSVSLLRGLGNTIYF; CDR3nt: TGTGCCAGCAGCGTAAGCCTCCTCAGGGGGCTTGGAAACACCATATATTTT
j_gene: TRBJ2-1; len: 15; abundance: -; d_gene: TRBD2; v_gene: TRBV6-5; CDR3aa: CASSYSGLVGYEQFF; CDR3nt: TGTGCCAGCAGTTACTCTGGACTAGTCGGCTATGAGCAGTTCTTC
j_gene: TRBJ1-1; len: 15; abundance: -; d_gene: -; v_gene: TRBV5-6; CDR3aa: CASSSEPPGGTEAFF; CDR3nt: TGTGCCAGCAGCTCCGAGCCCCCCGGGGGGACTGAAGCTTTCTTT
j_gene: TRBJ2-1; len: 16; abundance: few; d_gene: TRBD1; v_gene: TRBV10-3; CDR3aa: CAIRGQSPSSYNEQFF; CDR3nt: TGTGCCATCAGGGGACAGTCACCGAGCTCCTACAATGAGCAGTTCTTC
j_gene: TRBJ2-1; len: 19; abundance: -; d_gene: TRBD2; v_gene: TRBV5-1; CDR3aa: CASSSRGLAGGISYNEQFF; CDR3nt: TGCGCCAGCAGCTCCCGGGGGCTAGCGGGGGGCATATCCTACAATGAGCAGTTCTTC
j_gene: TRBJ2-7; len: 13; abundance: -; d_gene: TRBD1; v_gene: TRBV18; CDR3aa: CASSQGARDEQYF; CDR3nt: TGTGCCAGCTCACAGGGGGCGAGGGACGAGCAGTACTTC
j_gene: TRBJ1-2; len: 15; abundance: once; d_gene: -; v_gene: TRBV5-4; CDR3aa: CATLLRQDRNYGYTF; CDR3nt: TGTGCCACCCTCCTCCGACAGGACCGTAACTATGGCTACACCTTC
j_gene: TRBJ1-5; len: 15; abundance: -; d_gene: TRBD1; v_gene: TRBV19; CDR3aa: CASSLGTGGNQPQHF; CDR3nt: TGTGCCAGTAGTCTCGGGACAGGGGGCAATCAGCCCCAGCATTTT
j_gene: TRBJ2-7; len: 15; abundance: -; d_gene: TRBD1; v_gene: TRBV6-5; CDR3aa: CASPSTGAPLDEQYF; CDR3nt: TGTGCCAGCCCCTCCACAGGGGCCCCCCTGGACGAGCAGTACTTC
j_gene: TRBJ2-5; len: 13; abundance: -; d_gene: TRBD1; v_gene: TRBV6-2/TRBV6-3; CDR3aa: CASSRDSQETQYF; CDR3nt: TGTGCCAGCAGTCGGGACAGCCAAGAGACCCAGTACTTC
j_gene: TRBJ1-4; len: 13; abundance: -; d_gene: TRBD1; v_gene: TRBV29-1; CDR3aa: CSVKGQGYEKLFF; CDR3nt: TGCAGCGTTAAGGGACAGGGCTATGAAAAACTGTTTTTT
j_gene: TRBJ2-3; len: 12; abundance: -; d_gene: -; v_gene: TRBV7-8; CDR3aa: CASGPGTDTQYF; CDR3nt: TGTGCCAGCGGGCCTGGCACAGATACGCAGTATTTT
j_gene: TRBJ1-2; len: 12; abundance: many; d_gene: -; v_gene: TRBV6-5; CDR3aa: CATQEGFSGYTF; CDR3nt: TGTGCCACCCAGGAGGGTTTTAGCGGCTACACCTTC
j_gene: TRBJ1-5; len: 15; abundance: -; d_gene: TRBD1; v_gene: TRBV19; CDR3aa: CASRGQGAGNQPQHF; CDR3nt: TGTGCCAGTAGGGGACAGGGGGCGGGCAATCAGCCCCAGCATTTT
j_gene: TRBJ1-4; len: 15; abundance: -; d_gene: -; v_gene: TRBV10-2; CDR3aa: CASSESARGEEKLFF; CDR3nt: TGCGCCAGCAGTGAGTCAGCCAGGGGAGAGGAAAAACTGTTTTTT
j_gene: TRBJ1-2; len: 16; abundance: -; d_gene: TRBD1; v_gene: TRBV28; CDR3aa: CASSGPAGQGPYGYTF; CDR3nt: TGTGCCAGCAGTGGACCCGCAGGACAGGGTCCGTATGGCTACACCTTC
j_gene: TRBJ1-5; len: 13; abundance: -; d_gene: -; v_gene: TRBV5-1; CDR3aa: CASSLAGREPQHF; CDR3nt: TGCGCCAGCAGCTTAGCGGGTAGGGAGCCCCAGCATTTT
j_gene: TRBJ2-3; len: 14; abundance: -; d_gene: TRBD2; v_gene: TRBV6-5; CDR3aa: CASRGLAGGHTQYF; CDR3nt: TGTGCCAGCAGGGGACTAGCGGGGGGACATACGCAGTATTTT